The 7 T cell receptor beta chains below come from one sample, sequenced in a study of regulatory T cells in long-lasting Graves disease. Construction of TCR beta libraries relied on iRepertoire HTBI primers and on Arm-PCR targeting CDR3 regions. TCRdb reprocessed the multiplex PCR reads with MiXCR, giving one entry per CDR3 protein. The table shows 700,000 or so distinct CDR3 sequences, with 30% occurring only once. The time point here: persistent/refractory GD, antithyroid drugs over 5 years with positive TRAb. RNA from PBMCs was the source of the TCR library. The source material was peripheral blood mononuclear cells (PBMCs), sampled when the disease was refractory, from a patient treated with antithyroid drugs. Source of these receptors: a female donor with Graves disease.

This clonotype has only a few counts. The CDR3 loop is CASSLVGGAMNTEAFF. The CDR3 region has the DNA TGTGCCAGCAGCTTGGTGGGGGGCGCCATGAACACTGAAGCTTTCTTT. The chain carries TRBV7-9 and TRBJ1-1; tentative D call: TRBD1 (6 bases). Germline lookup yields CDR1 SEHNR and CDR2 FQNEAQ (reference sequence). This CDR3 comprises 16 residues. The ends were cut back, 3 bases at V and 0 bases at J, with 14 bases in the middle.

The chain employs TRBV6-1 and TRBJ1-2, with a tentative D call TRBD1 (5 bases). The CDR3 is made up of 13 amino acids. CDR1 and CDR2 (germline): MNHNS, SASEGT. The V and J ends lost 6 bases and 6 bases respectively, with 14 bases between them. CDR3 nucleotide sequence: TGTGCCAGCAGCCCGGACACATTTGATGGCTACACCTTC. It codes for CASSPDTFDGYTF.

The genes are TRBV3-1 and TRBJ2-7; the D is unclear. Germline assignment: CDR1 LGHDT and CDR2 YNNKEL (reference sequence). V was shortened by 1 base and J by 6 bases, with 13 bases between the two germline ends. This CDR3 comprises 14 residues. The CDR3 nucleotides are TGTGCCAGCAGCCAAGTTATACGTTCCACCGAGCAGTACTTC. This sequence encodes CASSQVIRSTEQYF.

This clonotype has just a few counts. This chain uses TRBV12-3 or TRBV12-4 with TRBJ2-7; a possible D gene is TRBD2 (5 bases). Trimming shortened V by 3 bases and J by 4 bases, and 13 bases separated the two germline ends. The CDR3 covers 14 residues. CDR3 sequence reads: CASSLGSARYEQYF. CDR3 nucleotide sequence: TGTGCCAGCAGTTTGGGTAGCGCCAGATACGAGCAGTACTTC.

The table lists this clonotype with many counts. This chain connects TRBV10-3 to TRBJ1-1; 10 nucleotides align to TRBD1. The CDR3 extends over 15 amino acids. Germline trimming cut 11 bases from V and 3 bases from J; bases unmatched to any gene: 12. Germline CDR1 ENHRY, CDR2 SYGVKD. The CDR3 DNA is TGTGCCTCCGAAACTCGGGGGACAGGGGACACTGAAGCTTTCTTT. Translating it yields CASETRGTGDTEAFF.

The rearrangement uses TRBV27 and TRBJ2-7; 10 bases fit TRBD2. V lost 1 base to trimming and J lost 4 bases; unmatched junction nucleotides: 4. Per the germline V gene, CDR1 is MNHEY and CDR2 is SMNVEV (reference sequence). CDR3 length: 15 residues. Written as DNA, the CDR3 is TGTGCCAGCAGTTTATGGCCTAGCGGGAGTTACGAGCAGTACTTC. This translates into CASSLWPSGSYEQYF.

The J gene is TRBJ2-5, the V gene TRBV7-3, with 8 bases aligning to TRBD2. CDR3 size: 17 residues. Germline V gene sequence: CDR1 SGHTA, CDR2 FQGTGA. Trimming at V came to 4 bases and at J to 5 bases, leaving 15 bases not matched to a gene. The DNA for the CDR3 is TGTGCCAGCAGCTCTCTCCCGGGGACTAGTATTATCGAGACCCAGTACTTC. It is translated as CASSSLPGTSIIETQYF.